This T cell receptor beta chain was identified during a study of T cells after yellow fever vaccination (dated 2019 in TCRdb). Context from the whole study: Libraries from fractions with low cell numbers were prepared with the SMART-Seq v4 Ultra Low Input RNA kit. Bulk TCR alpha and beta repertoires were sequenced longitudinally to track T-cell clones before and after primary and booster YFV17D yellow fever vaccination. Two healthy male donors, one aged 18 to 30 and one aged 30 to 40 years, were included in the cohort. Blood was collected at multiple timepoints before and after primary and secondary immunization, and bulk PBMC replicates and cell subsets were isolated. General findings and caveats noted by the study authors: The study included only two donors, which limits how far the findings can be generalized. Computational filtering was needed because FACS-sorted repertoires could contain abundant contaminating clonotypes from the bulk population. A small fraction of clonotypes showed up in both the CD4 and CD8 compartments, probably as a result of convergent recombination. Compared with the primary T-cell response, the secondary T-cell response was faster but weaker, reaching its peak on day 5 rather than on day 15. After the booster, most clones that had expanded after primary vaccination were detected again (approximately 95% of CD4 and more than 85% of CD8), suggesting broad maintenance of memory.

This clonotype was seen a handful of times. Its recognized antigen is unknown. Base qualities are not recorded, but no much larger clone differs from it by a single base. The treatment or condition tag for this specimen amounts to: live attenuated yellow fever vaccine strain. A standard Ficoll-Paque protocol was used to isolate PBMCs from peripheral blood. Dynabeads CD4 and CD8 positive selection kits were used to isolate the CD4 and CD8 T-cell fractions. TriZol was used to extract RNA from bulk PBMCs, from CD4 and CD8 fractions, and from dextramer-positive and dextramer-negative fractions. V ends up 6 bases short and J 4 bases short, with an unmatched junction base count of 4. Reading the germline V gene (reference sequence) gives CDR1 SEHNR and CDR2 FQNEAQ. The CDR3 covers 13 residues, taking in both the cysteine and the phenylalanine. Only CDR3 DNA remains: 39 bases, in frame from the first base.

The data were produced on an Illumina NovaSeq 6000. TCR cDNA was synthesized by 5'RACE template switching, through which a universal primer site and unique molecular identifiers were introduced. cDNA synthesis was primed from both the TCR alpha and TCR beta constant segments. Libraries were amplified in two PCR steps, with sample barcodes and sequencing adapters added in the second step. Sequencing of libraries was performed on Illumina HiSeq 2500 (2x100 bp) or NovaSeq (2x150 bp). Per the original workflow: MIGEC handled demultiplexing of reads and collapsing into UMI consensus sequences, while MiXCR performed V(D)J alignment. Vaccine-responding clonotypes were defined with edgeR using replicate PBMC samples, requiring FDR below 0.01 and a log2 fold change above 5 up to day 15. Bulk clonotypes were assigned CD4 or CD8 identity according to which sequenced CD4 or CD8 repertoire held them at higher abundance. The public reads were quality trimmed at Q25 with fastp and then assembled into clones with MiXCR by TCRdb, keeping productive beta chains. Every entry covers one CDR3 protein and lists the most common genes and DNA from its rows. Here the V and J calls rest on TCRdb's processing, not on the authors' analysis. A total of about 220,000 distinct CDR3 sequences appear in this sample, about 3% of them only once. Together, the top ten hold under 3.5% of the sample.

Sequenced here: CD4+ T cells sorted from PBMCs, sampled 10 days after the yellow fever booster vaccination. The TCR comes from a young man who received the YFV17D yellow fever vaccine. The chain is assembled from TRBV7-9 and TRBJ2-5, with 8 bases in between that match TRBD2. The nucleotide sequence is given as TGTGCCAGCAGATGGAGCGGGGGAGAGACCCAGTACTTC. This gives the protein CASRWSGGETQYF.